This entry lists 27 T cell receptor beta chains sequenced from one sample in a study of T cell changes during pregnancy in multiple sclerosis. Measured with immunoSEQ multiplex PCR; TCRdb has only the in-frame clones, and not every one. Of 40,000 to 60,000 clones in the sample, under 90% were seen once. The material sequenced was peripheral blood, taken in the first trimester of pregnancy. These receptors were collected from a female donor in good health, enrolled as a control in a pregnancy study.

The sample holds one count of this clone. The gene calls are TRBV2 and TRBJ2-7; 10 nucleotides match TRBD2. This CDR3 is 16 amino acids long. Per germline, CDR1 SNHLY and CDR2 FYNNEI. The J segment lost 5 bases and the V segment lost 3 bases, leaving 10 bases of the junction unmatched. The CDR3 spells CASSDPLSGRTHEQYF. The CDR3 nucleotides are TGTGCCAGCAGTGACCCCCTTAGCGGGAGGACCCACGAGCAGTACTTC. Full variable domain (remainder filled in from reference TRBV2 and TRBJ2-7): EPEVTQTPSHQVTQMGQEVILRCVPISNHLYFYWYRQILGQKVEFLVSFYNNEISEKSEIFDDQFSVERPDGSNFTLKIRSTKLEDSAMYFCASSDPLSGRTHEQYFGPGTRLTVT.

This clone appeared once. The chain couples TRBV7-2 to TRBJ1-2; 9 positions agree with TRBD1. The CDR3 extends over 13 amino acids. Germline V CDR1 and CDR2: SGHTA, FQGNSA. The V and J ends lost 4 bases and 7 bases, in that order; junction bases with no gene match: 4. The CDR3 DNA reads as TGTGCCAGCAGCTCGGGACAGGGTGGTGGCTACACCTTC. Protein sequence: CASSSGQGGGYTF. The whole variable domain, remainder taken from reference TRBV7-2 and TRBJ1-2, is GAGVSQSPSNKVTEKGKDVELRCDPISGHTALYWYRQSLGQGLEFLIYFQGNSAPDKSGLPSDRFSAERTGGSVSTLTIQRTQQEDSAVYLCASSSGQGGGYTFGSGTRLTVV.

V is TRBV28 and J is TRBJ1-1; D is ambiguous. CDR3 size: 13 residues. Germline V gene lookup returns CDR1 MDHEN and CDR2 SYDVKM. Trimming shortened V by 9 bases and J by 1 base, and 12 bases separated the two germline ends. The CDR3 sequence: CASIRSENTEAFF. Here the CDR3 DNA reads TGTGCCAGTATTCGGAGCGAGAACACTGAAGCTTTCTTT.

The chain combines TRBV7-6 with TRBJ1-6; TRBD1 matches at 7 bases. Germline CDR1 is SGHVS and CDR2 is FNYEAQ. V trimming: 11 bases; J trimming: 5 bases; junction bases outside the gene matches: 3. This CDR3 region has 12 residues. The CDR3 sequence is CASGQNNSPLHF. In nucleotides, the CDR3 is TGTGCCTCGGGACAGAATAATTCACCCCTCCACTTT.

V and J are TRBV11-2 and TRBJ2-1; no reliable D call. CDR3 length: 12 amino acids. Germline assignment: CDR1 SGHAT and CDR2 FQNNGV. Trimming took 3 bases from V and 3 from J, leaving 3 bases between them. CDR3 sequence reads: CASSFFYNEQFF. The CDR3 region has the DNA TGTGCCAGCAGCTTCTTCTACAATGAGCAGTTCTTC.

The chain has TRBV28 and TRBJ2-7, with 9 bases lining up with TRBD1. Looked up from germline, CDR1 is MDHEN and CDR2 is SYDVKM. V lost 6 bases to trimming and J lost 3 bases; unmatched junction nucleotides: 3. The CDR3 is 13 residues long. CDR3 sequence (DNA): TGTGCCAGCAGGCGGACAGGGGTCTACGAGCAGTACTTC. The encoded protein is CASRRTGVYEQYF.

The V call is TRBV7-9, the J call TRBJ1-4; TRBD1 agrees at 8 bases. The V segment lost 5 bases and the J segment 6 bases; nucleotides outside the gene matches: 11. The CDR3 is made up of 16 amino acids. The germline V gene encodes CDR1 SEHNR and CDR2 FQNEAQ (reference sequence). The CDR3 nucleotides read TGTGCCAGCAGCCCACACGACAGGGGAGAATATGAAAAACTGTTTTTT. Its protein product is CASSPHDRGEYEKLFF. The whole variable domain, remainder taken from reference TRBV7-9 and TRBJ1-4, is DTGVSQNPRHKITKRGQNVTFRCDPISEHNRLYWYRQTLGQGPEFLTYFQNEAQLEKSRLLSDRFSAERPKGSFSTLEIQRTEQGDSAMYLCASSPHDRGEYEKLFFGSGTQLSVL.

The chain couples TRBV2 to TRBJ2-2, with TRBD2 matching 12 bases. The CDR3 consists of 17 residues. Germline V gene data show CDR1 as SNHLY and CDR2 as FYNNEI. V lost 4 bases and J lost 2; bases outside the gene matches: 5. The CDR3 loop reads CASSVASGGVNTGELFF. The CDR3 DNA reads TGTGCCAGCAGTGTGGCTAGCGGGGGGGTAAACACCGGGGAGCTGTTTTTT.

J is TRBJ2-3 and V is TRBV19; no definite D call. Trimming pared 7 bases from V and 0 bases from J, leaving 14 bases between. Germline V lookup: CDR1 LNHDA, CDR2 SQIVND (reference sequence). The CDR3 spans 15 residues. DNA of the CDR3: TGTGCCAGTACGAGACGGGTACCTAGCACAGATACGCAGTATTTT. Translating it yields CASTRRVPSTDTQYF.

Details on this clone: Compared with germline, one end of the junction differs, possibly owing to a read error. This chain joins TRBV7-7 and TRBJ2-2; tentatively, D is TRBD2 (7 bases). Germline V gene sequence: CDR1 SSHAT, CDR2 FNYEAQ (reference sequence). The CDR3 extends over 15 amino acids. The CDR3 DNA is TGTGCTAGCAGCTCCGTGGGGGGGGCTGAGGGGGAGCTGTTTTTT. Translated, it gives CASSSVGGAEGELFF.

This clone was recorded once. V and J are TRBV19 and TRBJ2-5, with D possibly matching TRBD1 (6 bases). Germline lookup yields CDR1 LNHDA and CDR2 SQIVND (reference sequence). The length of the CDR3 is 13 residues. Trimming removed 6 bases from V and 5 bases from J, with 13 bases in between. The CDR3 DNA is TGTGCCAGTAGGGGGGCCCCAGGGGAGACCCAGTACTTC. Translating it yields CASRGAPGETQYF.

This sequence joins TRBV6-5 and TRBJ1-5, with 8 bases fitting TRBD1. Germline-derived CDR1 and CDR2 are MNHEY and SVGAGI. With 6 bases clipped from V and 5 bases from J, the junction kept 6 bases outside the gene matches. The CDR3 covers 14 residues. The CDR3 DNA reads as TGTGCCAGCAGCCTTGACAGGGGATATCAGCCCCAGCATTTT. Its translation: CASSLDRGYQPQHF.

The genes are TRBV28 and TRBJ2-1; D may be TRBD2 (5 bases). Germline loops: CDR1 MDHEN, CDR2 SYDVKM. The V and J ends lost 10 bases and 4 bases respectively, with 17 bases between them. The CDR3 is made up of 14 amino acids. CDR3 coding DNA: TGTGCCACCTCCGGAGCCTCGGGGTACAATGAGCAGTTCTTC. It is translated as CATSGASGYNEQFF. The full variable domain, with the rest looked up from reference TRBV28 and TRBJ2-1, is DVKVTQSSRYLVKRTGEKVFLECVQDMDHENMFWYRQDPGLGLRLIYFSYDVKMKEKGDIPEGYSVSREKKERFSLILESASTNQTSMYLCATSGASGYNEQFFGPGTRLTVL.

This chain uses TRBV29-1 with TRBJ1-2, with 11 bases that match TRBD1. The germline V gene has CDR1 SQVTM and CDR2 ANQGSEA. The V segment lost 7 bases and the J segment 3 bases; nucleotides outside the gene matches: 4. The CDR3 contains 13 residues. CDR3 amino acids: CSDRGQGDYGYTF. The CDR3 DNA is TGCAGCGACCGGGGACAGGGGGACTATGGCTACACCTTC.

This chain connects TRBV28 to TRBJ1-4; TRBD1 matches at 7 bases. After removal of 10 bases from V and 6 bases from J, the junction contained 14 bases not matched to a gene. The CDR3 extends over 15 amino acids. Looked up from germline, CDR1 is MDHEN and CDR2 is SYDVKM. CDR3 nucleotide sequence: TGTGCCACCATAGATGCCGGGACAGCTTATGAAAAACTGTTTTTT. Protein sequence: CATIDAGTAYEKLFF.

The rearrangement links TRBV7-2 to TRBJ2-5; possibly TRBD1 for D (6 bases). The CDR3 is 13 residues long. Trimming took off 6 bases at V and 1 base at J, with 9 bases between the two ends. Germline CDR1 reads SGHTA; CDR2 reads FQGNSA. In DNA form, the CDR3 reads TGTGCCAGCAGAAGACAGGCCCAAGAGACCCAGTACTTC. Amino acids: CASRRQAQETQYF.

The chain has TRBV7-2 and TRBJ2-1; TRBD2 might be the D (6 bases). The CDR3 totals 16 residues. Trimming left V 5 bases short and J 5 bases short, with 19 bases between. Germline lookup yields CDR1 SGHTA and CDR2 FQGNSA. CDR3 sequence (DNA): TGTGCCAGCAGCCCTTGGAGGGCTAGCGCTGACAATGAGCAGTTCTTC. This sequence encodes CASSPWRASADNEQFF.

The chain employs TRBV7-6 and TRBJ2-3, with 10 bases matching TRBD1. Per germline, CDR1 SGHVS and CDR2 FNYEAQ. V was pared by 4 bases and J by 6 bases, with 10 bases of the junction left unmatched. This CDR3 region has 16 residues. CDR3 protein: CASSSPPGQGLDTQYF. The CDR3 DNA reads TGTGCCAGCAGCTCCCCCCCGGGACAGGGGCTGGATACGCAGTATTTT.

The gene calls are TRBV5-1 and TRBJ2-3; a possible D gene is TRBD2 (5 bases). V lost 1 base to trimming and J lost 0 bases, with 6 bases between them. CDR1 and CDR2 (germline): SGHRS, YFSETQ. The CDR3 is 14 amino acids. The CDR3 coding sequence is TGCGCCAGCAGCTTGAGAGGGAGCACAGATACGCAGTATTTT. Translated, it gives CASSLRGSTDTQYF.

The chain employs TRBV7-2 and TRBJ2-3; TRBD1 aligns across 11 bases. The trim removed 5 bases at V and 5 bases at J, leaving 3 bases unmatched. Looked up from germline, CDR1 is SGHTA and CDR2 is FQGNSA. This CDR3 contains 14 residues. The CDR3: CASSVGTGGDTQYF. The CDR3 DNA reads as TGTGCCAGCAGCGTGGGGACAGGGGGAGATACGCAGTATTTT.

The V call is TRBV7-9, the J call TRBJ2-3; possible D gene TRBD2, 5 bases. The V gene lost 1 base and the J gene lost 0 bases, with 8 bases spanning the gap. This CDR3 has 15 residues. The V gene's germline CDR1 is SEHNR and CDR2 FQNEAQ (reference sequence). As DNA, the CDR3 is TGTGCCAGCAGCTTAGGGGAGTCTAGCACAGATACGCAGTATTTT. Amino acid sequence: CASSLGESSTDTQYF.

This clone has a handful of counts. This chain joins TRBV30 and TRBJ1-2; TRBD1 is a possible D gene (5 bases). Trimming took 1 base from V and 4 from J, leaving 7 bases between them. The CDR3 contains 12 residues. The germline V gene encodes CDR1 GTSNPN and CDR2 SVGIG (reference sequence). CDR3: CAWSADSYGYTF. Here the CDR3 DNA reads TGTGCCTGGAGTGCTGACAGCTATGGCTACACCTTC.

The chain uses TRBV28 and TRBJ2-7; 12 bases line up with TRBD2. The germline V gene encodes CDR1 MDHEN and CDR2 SYDVKM. After removal of 5 bases from V and 7 bases from J, the junction contained 9 bases not matched to a gene. The CDR3 covers 15 residues. CDR3 sequence: CASSPRLAGVWEQYF. DNA of the CDR3: TGTGCCAGCAGTCCCCGACTAGCGGGAGTTTGGGAGCAGTACTTC.

V and J are TRBV12-1 and TRBJ2-7; the DNA was not compared with TRBD1, the D call given in the table. TRBV12-1 is described as a pseudogene. This CDR3 region has 17 residues. The CDR3 here is CASSARNLSVDNYEQYF. The CDR3 DNA reads as TGTGCCAGCAGCGCGCGAAACCTTTCGGTGGACAACTACGAGCAGTACTTC.

The CDR3 DNA reads TGTGCCAGCAAGACAGGACAAGCCTCCTACGAGCAGTACTTC. This encodes CASKTGQASYEQYF. The chain combines TRBV28 with TRBJ2-7; D possibly corresponds to TRBD1 (6 bases). V gave up 7 bases and J gave up 0 bases, with 13 bases separating them. This CDR3 region has 14 residues. Germline loops: CDR1 MDHEN, CDR2 SYDVKM.

This sequence joins TRBV20-1 and TRBJ2-2; D gene unclear. There are 11 residues in the CDR3. In germline, CDR1 is DFQATT, CDR2 SNEGSKA (reference sequence). Trimming pared 5 bases from V and 5 bases from J, leaving 6 bases between. The CDR3 here is CSAPTTGELFF. The CDR3 DNA sequence: TGCAGTGCTCCAACTACCGGGGAGCTGTTTTTT.

This sequence joins TRBV6-1 and TRBJ1-2, with TRBD1 identical over 7 bases. The CDR3 runs 14 residues. Germline lookup yields CDR1 MNHNS and CDR2 SASEGT. The J segment lost 8 bases and the V segment lost 1 base, leaving 7 bases of the junction unmatched. In DNA form, the CDR3 reads TGTGCCAGCAGTGAAGAAGGACAGGAGATGGGCTACACCTTC. Protein product: CASSEEGQEMGYTF.